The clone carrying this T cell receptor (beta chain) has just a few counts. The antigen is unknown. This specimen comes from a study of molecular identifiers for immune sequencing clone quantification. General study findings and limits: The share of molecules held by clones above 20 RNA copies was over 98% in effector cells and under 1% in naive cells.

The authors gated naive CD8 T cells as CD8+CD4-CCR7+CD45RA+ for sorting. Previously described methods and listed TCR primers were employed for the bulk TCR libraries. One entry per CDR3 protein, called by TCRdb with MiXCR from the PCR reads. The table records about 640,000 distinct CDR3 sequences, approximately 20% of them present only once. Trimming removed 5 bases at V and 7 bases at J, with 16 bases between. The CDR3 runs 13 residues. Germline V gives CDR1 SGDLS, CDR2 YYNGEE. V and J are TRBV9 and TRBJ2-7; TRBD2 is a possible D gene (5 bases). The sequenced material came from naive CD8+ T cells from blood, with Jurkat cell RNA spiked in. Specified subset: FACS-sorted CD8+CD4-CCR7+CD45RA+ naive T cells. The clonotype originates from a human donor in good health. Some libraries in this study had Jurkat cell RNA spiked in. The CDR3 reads CASSKTGFGEQYF. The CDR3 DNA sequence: TGTGCCAGCAGTAAGACGGGATTTGGGGAGCAGTACTTC.